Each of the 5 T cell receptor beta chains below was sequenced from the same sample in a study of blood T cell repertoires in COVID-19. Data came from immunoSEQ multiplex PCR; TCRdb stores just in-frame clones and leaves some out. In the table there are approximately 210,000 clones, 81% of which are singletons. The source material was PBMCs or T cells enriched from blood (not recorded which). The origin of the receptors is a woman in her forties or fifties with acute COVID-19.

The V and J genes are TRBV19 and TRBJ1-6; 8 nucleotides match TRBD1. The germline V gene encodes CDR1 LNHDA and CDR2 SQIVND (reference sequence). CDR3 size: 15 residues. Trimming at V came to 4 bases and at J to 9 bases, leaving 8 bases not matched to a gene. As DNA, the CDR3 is TGTGCCAGTAGTACCTCGACAGGGGTGGGTTCACCCCTCCACTTT. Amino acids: CASSTSTGVGSPLHF.

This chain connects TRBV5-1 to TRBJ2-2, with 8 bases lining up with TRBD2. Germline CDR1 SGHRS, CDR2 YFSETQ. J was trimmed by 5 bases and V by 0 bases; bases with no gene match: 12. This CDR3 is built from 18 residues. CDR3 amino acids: CASSLVSLGLGGTGELFF. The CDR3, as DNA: TGCGCCAGCAGCTTGGTCTCCCTGGGACTAGGCGGGACCGGGGAGCTGTTTTTT.

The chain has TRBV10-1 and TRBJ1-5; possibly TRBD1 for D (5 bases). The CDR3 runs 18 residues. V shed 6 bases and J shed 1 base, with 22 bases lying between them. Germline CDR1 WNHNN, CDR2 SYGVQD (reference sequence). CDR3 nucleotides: TGCGCCAGCAGCTTTGTGGGGCCCCGAAAAGAGAGCAATCAGCCCCAGCATTTT. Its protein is CASSFVGPRKESNQPQHF.

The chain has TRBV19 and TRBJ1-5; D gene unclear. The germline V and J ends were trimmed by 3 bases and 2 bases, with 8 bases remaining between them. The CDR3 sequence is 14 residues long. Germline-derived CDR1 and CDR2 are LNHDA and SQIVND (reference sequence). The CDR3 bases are TGTGCCAGTAGTATCACAGTGGGCAATCAGCCCCAGCATTTT. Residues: CASSITVGNQPQHF. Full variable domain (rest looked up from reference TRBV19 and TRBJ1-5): DGGITQSPKYLFRKEGQNVTLSCEQNLNHDAMYWYRQDPGQGLRLIYYSQIVNDFQKGDIAEGYSVSREKKESFPLTVTSAQKNPTAFYLCASSITVGNQPQHFGDGTRLSIL.

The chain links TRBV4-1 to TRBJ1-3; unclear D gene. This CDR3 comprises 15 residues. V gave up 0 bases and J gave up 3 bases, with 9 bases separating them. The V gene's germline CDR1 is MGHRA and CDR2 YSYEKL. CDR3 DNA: TGCGCCAGCAGCCAAGATCGGGGTGATGGAAACACCATATATTTT. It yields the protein CASSQDRGDGNTIYF.